These 18 T cell receptor beta chains came from one sample sequenced in a study of blood T cell repertoires in COVID-19. Clones were sequenced by immunoSEQ multiplex PCR, and TCRdb holds only the in-frame ones, with some missing. The table includes about 290,000 clones, about 89% detected once. Sequences were obtained from peripheral blood. The receptors shown here come from a woman in her thirties or forties who had recovered from COVID-19.

The rearrangement joins TRBV5-8 to TRBJ1-2, with TRBD1 matching 9 bases. The CDR3 runs to 14 residues. Germline V gene data show CDR1 as SGHTS and CDR2 as YDEGEE. V lost 1 base, J lost 13 bases, and 11 bases stayed unmatched. This chain's CDR3 is CASSLTRDRASFTF. CDR3 nucleotide sequence: TGTGCCAGCAGCTTGACCCGGGACAGGGCATCTTTCACCTTC.

This chain joins TRBV10-2 and TRBJ1-6, with D perhaps TRBD1 (6 bases). The CDR3 length is 15 residues. Trimming removed 10 bases at V and 9 bases at J, with 22 bases between. Looked up from germline, CDR1 is WSHSY and CDR2 is SAAADI. The CDR3 bases are TGCGCCACCATGATATACAGGGACGGTGGTTCACCCCTCCACTTT. Its translation is CATMIYRDGGSPLHF.

The chain employs TRBV2 and TRBJ2-7, with D possibly TRBD1 on 6 matching bases. The CDR3 has 16 residues. CDR1 is SNHLY, CDR2 FYNNEI, per germline. The V gene lost 5 bases and the J gene lost 1 base, with 18 bases spanning the gap. The CDR3, as DNA: TGTGCCAGCAGTTCAAGCAGACAGGCGGCTTCCTACGAGCAGTACTTC. Residues: CASSSSRQAASYEQYF.

CDR3 loop: CASSLQITNYGYTF. DNA for the CDR3: TGTGCCAGCAGTTTACAGATTACAAACTATGGCTACACCTTC. V gene TRBV28 combines with J gene TRBJ1-2, with D unclear. The V and J ends lost 2 bases and 2 bases respectively, with 9 bases between them. CDR1 MDHEN and CDR2 SYDVKM come from the germline V gene. This CDR3 has 14 residues.

The chain recombines TRBV12-3 or TRBV12-4 with TRBJ1-4; the D is unclear. This CDR3 region has 13 residues. V lost 3 bases to trimming and J lost 8 bases, with 10 bases between them. The CDR3 region has the DNA TGTGCCAGCAGTTTCCCGCAGGCGGAAAAACTGTTTTTT. The encoded protein is CASSFPQAEKLFF.

Note on this clone: Other DNA sequences in this specimen translate into the identical CDR3. The V and J genes are TRBV4-1 and TRBJ2-7, with 14 positions matching TRBD2. Germline CDR1 is MGHRA and CDR2 is YSYEKL. J lost 5 bases, V lost 3 bases, and 0 bases had no gene match. This CDR3 has 14 residues. For the CDR3, the DNA is TGCGCCAGCAGCCAGGGACTAGCGGGAGACGAGCAGTACTTC. It yields the protein CASSQGLAGDEQYF.

The chain links TRBV5-4 to TRBJ2-2, with D tentatively TRBD2 (5 bases). The germline V and J ends were trimmed by 6 bases and 3 bases, with 15 bases remaining between them. This CDR3 is built from 15 residues. Germline loops: CDR1 SGHNT, CDR2 YYREEE (reference sequence). DNA for the CDR3: TGTGCCAGCAATAGACGGAACGGGGACACCGGGGAGCTGTTTTTT. It specifies CASNRRNGDTGELFF.

The rearrangement joins TRBV19 to TRBJ1-2, with 11 bases matching TRBD1. Germline CDR1 LNHDA, CDR2 SQIVND (reference sequence). V lost 4 bases and J lost 8; bases outside the gene matches: 12. The CDR3 loop spans 16 amino acids. The CDR3 here is CASSKTPGTGGIGYTF. The CDR3 DNA reads as TGTGCCAGTAGTAAAACTCCCGGGACAGGGGGAATCGGCTACACCTTC.

This rearrangement joins TRBV5-1 to TRBJ2-7; 9 nucleotides agree with TRBD1. The CDR3 has 15 amino acids. In germline, CDR1 is SGHRS, CDR2 YFSETQ. Germline trimming cut 0 bases from V and 3 bases from J; bases unmatched to any gene: 4. The CDR3 protein is CASSLAGTGFYEQYF. CDR3 sequence (DNA): TGCGCCAGCAGCTTGGCCGGGACAGGGTTCTACGAGCAGTACTTC. The entire variable domain, with the rest obtained from reference TRBV5-1 and TRBJ2-7, is as follows: KAGVTQTPRYLIKTRGQQVTLSCSPISGHRSVSWYQQTPGQGLQFLFEYFSETQRNKGNFPGRFSGRQFSNSRSEMNVSTLELGDSALYLCASSLAGTGFYEQYFGPGTRLTVT.

The rearrangement uses TRBV29-1 and TRBJ2-7, with 14 bases fitting TRBD2. The CDR3 totals 13 residues. Germline CDR1 is SQVTM and CDR2 is ANQGSEA. The V segment lost 6 bases and the J segment 8 bases; nucleotides outside the gene matches: 6. CDR3 DNA sequence: TGCAGCGTCGGACTAGCGGGAGGTCTCCAGCAGTACTTC. As protein: CSVGLAGGLQQYF.

The rearrangement links TRBV3-1 (or the pseudogene TRBV3-2) to TRBJ2-2, with 10 positions matching TRBD2. The ends lost 3 bases at V and 4 bases at J; junction bases unmatched: 17. The CDR3 consists of 20 residues. CDR1 is LGHDT and CDR2 is YNNKEL in the germline V gene (reference sequence). Here the CDR3 DNA reads TGTGCCAGCAGCCAGGAAACCGGGACTAGCGTCAAGAGGAGCACCGGGGAGCTGTTTTTT. This sequence encodes CASSQETGTSVKRSTGELFF.

The rearrangement links TRBV5-1 to TRBJ1-1, with 7 positions matching TRBD1. The CDR3 consists of 14 residues. Germline values: CDR1 SGHRS, CDR2 YFSETQ. V gave up 2 bases and J gave up 2 bases; unmatched junction bases: 3. In DNA form, the CDR3 reads TGCGCCAGCAGCTTAGGGGGCGATAACACTGAAGCTTTCTTT. It yields the protein CASSLGGDNTEAFF.

This clone was observed a few times. The chain carries TRBV5-5 and TRBJ1-5; 7 nucleotides align to TRBD1. The CDR3 totals 15 residues. V lost 0 bases, J lost 6 bases, and 6 bases stayed unmatched. Germline loops: CDR1 SGHKS, CDR2 YYEKEE (reference sequence). The CDR3 DNA is TGTGCCAGCAGCTTGGGAGACAGGGAAATTCAGCCCCAGCATTTT. It yields the protein CASSLGDREIQPQHF.

The J gene is TRBJ1-5, the V gene TRBV2, with D unclear. Germline V gene lookup returns CDR1 SNHLY and CDR2 FYNNEI. The CDR3 has 14 residues. The ends were cut back, 7 bases at V and 4 bases at J, with 14 bases in the middle. CDR3 nucleotide sequence: TGTGCCAGCACCGCAGGACGGGAGAATCAGCCCCAGCATTTT. As protein: CASTAGRENQPQHF.

The V call is TRBV10-3, the J call TRBJ2-5; D might be TRBD2 (6 bases). With 10 bases removed from V and 3 bases from J, the gap between germline ends came to 18 bases. The CDR3 loop spans 14 amino acids. Germline assignment: CDR1 ENHRY and CDR2 SYGVKD. The CDR3 reads CATNLGLAEETQYF. The DNA for the CDR3 is TGTGCCACCAACCTCGGGTTAGCGGAAGAGACCCAGTACTTC.

The genes are TRBV5-6 and TRBJ1-1; D gene ambiguous. The CDR3 runs to 11 residues. Trimming removed 1 base from V and 8 bases from J, with 6 bases in between. Germline V lookup: CDR1 SGHDT, CDR2 YYEEEE. CDR3 residues: CASSLSTEAFF. In DNA, the CDR3 is TGTGCCAGCAGCTTGTCGACAGAAGCTTTCTTT. The whole variable domain, filled in from reference TRBV5-6 and TRBJ1-1, reads DAGVTQSPTHLIKTRGQQVTLRCSPKSGHDTVSWYQQALGQGPQFIFQYYEEEERQRGNFPDRFSGHQFPNYSSELNVNALLLGDSALYLCASSLSTEAFFGQGTRLTVV.

The chain recombines TRBV28 with TRBJ1-2; D gene uncertain. The CDR3 consists of 12 residues. Germline CDR1 and CDR2: MDHEN and SYDVKM. Trimming took off 4 bases at V and 5 bases at J, with 8 bases between the two ends. Written as DNA, the CDR3 is TGTGCCAGCAGTTCCCAGCGTTATGGCTACACCTTC. It specifies CASSSQRYGYTF.

The CDR3 loop is CASSLRTGAYEQYF. CDR3 nucleotides: TGTGCCAGCAGTCTAAGGACAGGGGCCTACGAGCAGTACTTC. The rearrangement uses TRBV6-5 and TRBJ2-7; the match to TRBD1 covers 9 bases. Germline lookup yields CDR1 MNHEY and CDR2 SVGAGI. V gave up 5 bases and J gave up 2 bases; unmatched junction bases: 4. There are 14 residues in the CDR3.